A single sample gave rise to the 28 T cell receptor beta chains below, sequenced in a study of cytotoxic CD8 clonotypes in ibrutinib-treated CLL. Repertoires were generated with immunoSEQ multiplex PCR, while TCRdb's copy carries only in-frame clones and drops some. This table holds around 150,000 clones, 80% found once. The source was PBMCs, collected after 36 months of ibrutinib treatment. The origin of the receptors is a human donor with chronic lymphocytic leukemia.

The J gene is TRBJ1-3, the V gene TRBV9; TRBD1 matches 7 bases. The CDR3 contains 17 residues. J gave up 0 bases and V 0 bases, and 6 bases lay outside the gene matches. In germline, CDR1 is SGDLS, CDR2 YYNGEE. The CDR3 nucleotides are TGTGCCAGCAGCGTAGGCTGGACAGGCTACTCTGGAAACACCATATATTTT. Protein: CASSVGWTGYSGNTIYF.

The chain carries TRBV29-1 and TRBJ1-1; possibly TRBD1 for D (6 bases). Germline lookup yields CDR1 SQVTM and CDR2 ANQGSEA. The CDR3 is 13 residues long. Trimming cost V 4 bases and J 3 bases, with 12 bases left between them. The CDR3 DNA sequence: TGCAGCGTTGTGCCTGGGGGCTACACTGAAGCTTTCTTT. Protein: CSVVPGGYTEAFF.

This clone was found once. The chain couples TRBV10-3 to TRBJ1-6, with D possibly matching TRBD1 (6 bases). Trimming removed 3 bases from V and 6 bases from J, with 18 bases in between. This CDR3 has 17 amino acids. CDR1 is ENHRY and CDR2 is SYGVKD in the germline V gene. The DNA of the CDR3 is TGTGCCATCAGTGACGTAAATGGGGGCGCTGGTAATTCACCCCTCCACTTT. It encodes CAISDVNGGAGNSPLHF.

As DNA, the CDR3 is TGTGCCAGCAGCTTAGGCGGGGGCAGCACAGATACGCAGTATTTT. It specifies CASSLGGGSTDTQYF. V is TRBV11-2 and J is TRBJ2-3, with D possibly matching TRBD2 (7 bases). The germline V and J ends were trimmed by 1 base and 0 bases, with 8 bases remaining between them. This CDR3 is 15 amino acids long. Germline CDR1 is SGHAT and CDR2 is FQNNGV.

V and J are TRBV5-1 and TRBJ1-1, with TRBD1 identical over 11 bases. The CDR3 totals 16 residues. The germline V gene has CDR1 SGHRS and CDR2 YFSETQ. V gave up 2 bases and J gave up 4 bases; unmatched junction bases: 7. CDR3 sequence (DNA): TGCGCCAGCAGCTTCGGACAGGGGGCGGTAGGCACTGAAGCTTTCTTT. It yields the protein CASSFGQGAVGTEAFF.

For the CDR3, the DNA is TGTGCCAGCAGTTCCGCAGGGTCCAATCAGCCCCAGCATTTT. This translates into CASSSAGSNQPQHF. The rearrangement joins TRBV28 to TRBJ1-5, with D possibly matching TRBD1 (5 bases). The V end lost 4 bases, the J end lost 3 bases, and 10 bases lay between the germline ends. CDR1 and CDR2 (germline): MDHEN, SYDVKM. CDR3 length: 14 amino acids. The entire variable domain, with the rest obtained from reference TRBV28 and TRBJ1-5, is as follows: DVKVTQSSRYLVKRTGEKVFLECVQDMDHENMFWYRQDPGLGLRLIYFSYDVKMKEKGDIPEGYSVSREKKERFSLILESASTNQTSMYLCASSSAGSNQPQHFGDGTRLSIL.

The genes are TRBV5-1 and TRBJ2-5; tentatively, D is TRBD1 or TRBD2 (5 bases each). The V gene's germline CDR1 is SGHRS and CDR2 YFSETQ. This CDR3 is built from 16 residues. The V end lost 1 base, the J end lost 5 bases, and 18 bases lay between the germline ends. CDR3 loop: CASSLRGAYGSETQYF. CDR3 coding DNA: TGCGCCAGCAGCTTGAGAGGGGCATATGGTTCGGAGACCCAGTACTTC.

This chain joins TRBV6-6 and TRBJ1-2, with a tentative D call TRBD1 (5 bases). CDR3 length equals 14 residues. V dropped 0 bases and J dropped 7 bases, with 12 bases sitting between them. Germline V gives CDR1 MNHNY, CDR2 SVGAGI (reference sequence). The CDR3 DNA is TGTGCCAGCAGTTACTCTCAGAGTCAGGGTGGCTACACCTTC. This translates into CASSYSQSQGGYTF.

The CDR3 DNA is TGTGCCAGCAGCTGGAATGGGAACACTGAAGCTTTCTTT. Translation gives CASSWNGNTEAFF. The chain has TRBV7-6 and TRBJ1-1; D is ambiguous. Germline V gene data show CDR1 as SGHVS and CDR2 as FNYEAQ. Trimming took 4 bases from V and 1 from J, leaving 7 bases between them. The CDR3 contains 13 residues.

This sequence joins TRBV4-2 and TRBJ2-3, with D unresolved. Trimming stripped 0 bases from V and 4 bases from J, with 8 bases between. From germline, CDR1 is LGHNA and CDR2 YNFKEQ. The CDR3 spans 14 residues. In DNA form, the CDR3 reads TGTGCCAGCAGCCAAGAGGCAGCAGCAGATACGCAGTATTTT. Its protein is CASSQEAAADTQYF.

This chain joins TRBV6-5 and TRBJ1-5; 8 bases map to TRBD1. The ends lost 5 bases at V and 8 bases at J; junction bases unmatched: 11. The germline CDR1 and CDR2 sequences are MNHEY and SVGAGI. The CDR3 consists of 15 residues. The CDR3: CASSPYDTGGKPQHF. In nucleotides, the CDR3 is TGTGCCAGCAGTCCCTATGACACAGGGGGGAAGCCCCAGCATTTT.

The chain carries TRBV2 and TRBJ1-2; 7 positions match TRBD1. Germline assignment: CDR1 SNHLY and CDR2 FYNNEI. Trimming cost V 8 bases and J 3 bases; bases outside gene matches: 6. CDR3 length equals 13 residues. CDR3 sequence reads: CASYHDRDYGYTF. The CDR3, as DNA: TGTGCCAGCTACCACGACAGGGACTATGGCTACACCTTC.

The V and J genes are TRBV30 and TRBJ1-1, with TRBD1 as a possible D gene (6 bases). Deletions cut 5 bases from V and 3 bases from J, with 16 bases between. Germline CDR1 reads GTSNPN; CDR2 reads SVGIG (reference sequence). The CDR3 is 14 amino acids. The CDR3 protein is CAWAPGGAYTEAFF. The CDR3 nucleotides read TGTGCCTGGGCCCCTGGGGGCGCTTACACTGAAGCTTTCTTT.

This clone was seen just once. The chain recombines TRBV7-9 with TRBJ1-2; D remains ambiguous. The CDR3 spans 13 residues. Germline-derived CDR1 and CDR2 are SEHNR and FQNEAQ (reference sequence). The V end lost 0 bases, the J end lost 8 bases, and 10 bases lay between the germline ends. The CDR3: CASSLAGLGGYTF. Here the CDR3 DNA reads TGTGCCAGCAGCTTAGCGGGGTTAGGGGGCTACACCTTC.

The chain recombines TRBV18 with TRBJ1-5; D not certain. Germline lookup yields CDR1 KGHSH and CDR2 LQKENI. The CDR3 totals 13 residues. With 4 bases removed from V and 6 bases from J, the gap between germline ends came to 10 bases. CDR3 amino acids: CASSRSGSQPQHF. The CDR3 region has the DNA TGTGCCAGCTCACGGTCGGGTTCTCAGCCCCAGCATTTT.

Written as DNA, the CDR3 is TGCAGCGTTCGGGGACTAGCGGGATACGAGCAGTACTTC. Translating gives CSVRGLAGYEQYF. The chain links TRBV29-1 to TRBJ2-7; 13 nucleotides agree with TRBD2. The trim removed 5 bases at V and 4 bases at J, leaving 2 bases unmatched. Germline CDR1 is SQVTM and CDR2 is ANQGSEA. The CDR3 sequence is 13 residues long.

The chain carries TRBV29-1 and TRBJ2-1, with D perhaps matching TRBD2 (6 bases). The germline CDR1 and CDR2 sequences are SQVTM and ANQGSEA. This CDR3 spans 14 amino acids. V lost 0 bases and J 7 bases, leaving 13 bases between the germline ends. CDR3 DNA: TGCAGCGTTGAAGAGCGGGGCAGGGAGAATGAGCAGTTCTTC. Translated: CSVEERGRENEQFF.

The chain is built from TRBV29-1 and TRBJ2-3; 8 bases align to TRBD2. CDR3 length: 14 amino acids. The V gene end was trimmed by 4 bases and the J gene end by 0 bases; junction bases not matched to a gene: 3. Germline CDR1 SQVTM, CDR2 ANQGSEA. The CDR3 DNA reads as TGCAGCGTTGTAGCGGGATTGAGCACAGATACGCAGTATTTT. Protein: CSVVAGLSTDTQYF.

CDR3 region: CASSVLEVDNEKLFF. The CDR3 bases are TGTGCCAGCAGTGTATTAGAGGTAGATAATGAAAAACTGTTTTTT. The chain has TRBV21-1 and TRBJ1-4. TRBV21-1 is shown as a pseudogene. This CDR3 spans 15 amino acids.

This clone came up once. The chain's CDR3 is CASSLDLTAAQYF. CDR3 in DNA: TGTGCCAGCAGCTTAGATCTTACGGCGGCCCAGTACTTC. The rearrangement uses TRBV11-2 and TRBJ2-5, with D unresolved. This CDR3 region has 13 residues. With 0 bases removed from V and 9 bases from J, the gap between germline ends came to 11 bases. Germline CDR1 SGHAT, CDR2 FQNNGV.

This clone was seen only once. V is TRBV6-6 and J is TRBJ2-2, with D perhaps matching TRBD1 (6 bases). V lost 5 bases to trimming and J lost 4 bases, with 14 bases between them. The CDR3 consists of 15 residues. Germline-derived CDR1 and CDR2 are MNHNY and SVGAGI (reference sequence). CDR3 region: CASSGGRTVTGELFF. CDR3 nucleotides: TGTGCCAGCAGTGGGGGAAGGACAGTCACCGGGGAGCTGTTTTTT.

The chain is built from TRBV9 and TRBJ1-3; 8 bases are a match to TRBD1. V was pared by 2 bases and J by 0 bases, with 10 bases of the junction left unmatched. Germline V gene sequence: CDR1 SGDLS, CDR2 YYNGEE. The CDR3 is made up of 18 amino acids. This CDR3 reads CASSVRDRLTRSGNTIYF. The DNA for the CDR3 is TGTGCCAGCAGCGTCCGGGACAGGTTGACGCGCTCTGGAAACACCATATATTTT.

The chain recombines TRBV5-4 with TRBJ2-3; D gene uncertain. Germline V gene data show CDR1 as SGHNT and CDR2 as YYREEE (reference sequence). The V end was cut by 7 bases, the J end by 6 bases, with 9 bases between. There are 11 residues in the CDR3. The CDR3 loop is CASVSPDTQYF. In DNA form, the CDR3 reads TGTGCCAGCGTTTCGCCGGATACGCAGTATTTT.

The chain recombines TRBV10-1 with TRBJ2-5; weak D call: TRBD2 (5 bases). The CDR3 length is 14 residues. Germline values: CDR1 WNHNN, CDR2 SYGVQD (reference sequence). V lost 4 bases to trimming and J lost 7 bases, with 16 bases between them. The CDR3 nucleotides are TGCGCCAGCAGTGGCGCTAGAAGCGGAGGGACCCAGTACTTC. Protein product: CASSGARSGGTQYF.

The V gene is TRBV9, the J gene TRBJ2-7; TRBD2 matches at 8 bases. The CDR3 is 13 residues long. V was pared by 3 bases and J by 5 bases, with 4 bases of the junction left unmatched. Germline V gene data show CDR1 as SGDLS and CDR2 as YYNGEE. CDR3 coding DNA: TGTGCCAGCAGCGAGGGACTAGGGAACGAGCAGTACTTC. This encodes CASSEGLGNEQYF.

The chain employs TRBV30 and TRBJ2-7; no clear D. The V and J ends lost 4 bases and 0 bases respectively, with 13 bases between them. The germline V gene encodes CDR1 GTSNPN and CDR2 SVGIG (reference sequence). CDR3 length: 14 amino acids. The DNA of the CDR3 is TGTGCCTGGACTGGAAACACCGTCTCCTACGAGCAGTACTTC. It codes for CAWTGNTVSYEQYF.

The V call is TRBV28, the J call TRBJ2-1; the D gene is possibly TRBD2 (6 bases). CDR1 and CDR2 from the germline V gene are MDHEN and SYDVKM. The CDR3 consists of 16 residues. Trimming left V 1 base short and J 0 bases short, with 10 bases between. CDR3 amino acids: CASSLLGRSSYNEQFF. The CDR3 DNA follows: TGTGCCAGCAGTTTATTAGGGAGGAGCTCCTACAATGAGCAGTTCTTC. Looking up the rest from reference TRBV28 and TRBJ2-1 gives the full variable domain: DVKVTQSSRYLVKRTGEKVFLECVQDMDHENMFWYRQDPGLGLRLIYFSYDVKMKEKGDIPEGYSVSREKKERFSLILESASTNQTSMYLCASSLLGRSSYNEQFFGPGTRLTVL.

The chain recombines TRBV7-2 with TRBJ2-6; the D gene is possibly TRBD1 (6 bases). In germline, CDR1 is SGHTA, CDR2 FQGNSA. The CDR3 runs to 13 residues. V was trimmed by 10 bases and J by 0 bases, leaving 7 bases between them. The CDR3 DNA sequence: TGTGCCAAGGGGGTCTCTGGGGCCAACGTCCTGACTTTC. It translates to CAKGVSGANVLTF. Drawing the rest from reference TRBV7-2 and TRBJ2-6, the complete variable domain is GAGVSQSPSNKVTEKGKDVELRCDPISGHTALYWYRQSLGQGLEFLIYFQGNSAPDKSGLPSDRFSAERTGGSVSTLTIQRTQQEDSAVYLCAKGVSGANVLTFGAGSRLTVL.